The next 8 T cell receptor beta chains were all read from a single sample in a study of blood T cells in healthy people across ages. Together with a sample-barcoded 5' primer, a J-beta primer mix was included in a second PCR lasting about 7 to 11 cycles. TCRdb reprocessed the 5' RACE reads with MiXCR, giving one entry per CDR3 protein. The sample holds some 670,000 distinct CDR3 sequences, over 40% seen once. The sample taken for sequencing was blood. The receptors derive from a woman of 80 years or more in good health.

This clonotype was seen at least ten times. The chain carries TRBV9 and TRBJ2-1; D possibly corresponds to TRBD2 (6 bases). Trimming left V 5 bases short and J 0 bases short, with 18 bases between. The CDR3 sequence is 17 residues long. Germline V lookup: CDR1 SGDLS, CDR2 YYNGEE. The CDR3 here is CASSATGLLVSYNEQFF. As DNA, the CDR3 is TGTGCCAGCAGTGCCACGGGACTCTTAGTCTCCTACAATGAGCAGTTCTTC.

This chain uses TRBV20-1 with TRBJ1-5; TRBD1 is a possible D gene (5 bases). V was trimmed by 0 bases and J by 7 bases, leaving 22 bases between them. The CDR3 length is 17 residues. Germline lookup yields CDR1 DFQATT and CDR2 SNEGSKA (reference sequence). CDR3 nucleotides: TGCAGTGCTAGAGATCGGGAATTTACAGGTGATGTCCAGCCCCAGCATTTT. Amino acid sequence: CSARDREFTGDVQPQHF.

The chain uses TRBV4-1 and TRBJ2-1, with D perhaps matching TRBD1 (5 bases). The germline V gene has CDR1 MGHRA and CDR2 YSYEKL. Trimming left V 1 base short and J 5 bases short, with 21 bases between. This CDR3 spans 18 amino acids. The CDR3 bases are TGCGCCAGCAGCCAAGCCCGGCAGGCAGGGAATCTAGACAATGAGCAGTTCTTC. Encoded protein: CASSQARQAGNLDNEQFF.

V is TRBV7-9 and J is TRBJ1-2; perhaps TRBD1 as D (5 bases). The CDR3 spans 14 residues. V lost 5 bases and J 5 bases, leaving 15 bases between the germline ends. Germline CDR1 SEHNR, CDR2 FQNEAQ (reference sequence). CDR3 sequence: CASSPRDGVYGYTF. The DNA for the CDR3 is TGTGCCAGCAGCCCCCGGGACGGGGTTTATGGCTACACCTTC.

This clonotype appeared many times. The gene calls are TRBV6-2 or TRBV6-3 and TRBJ2-7; D remains unclear. V was trimmed by 3 bases and J by 2 bases, leaving 11 bases between them. This CDR3 comprises 14 residues. Germline assignment: CDR1 MNHEY and CDR2 SVGEGT. This chain's CDR3 is CASSYLVGAYEQYF. As DNA, the CDR3 is TGTGCCAGCAGTTATTTGGTTGGGGCCTACGAGCAGTACTTC.

This clonotype was detected ten times or more. The V call is TRBV12-3 or TRBV12-4, the J call TRBJ2-7, with unresolved D. V gave up 6 bases and J gave up 5 bases, with 11 bases separating them. CDR3 size: 12 residues. In DNA, the CDR3 is TGTGCCAGCAGCTCCTATGGGGACGAGCAGTACTTC. Its protein product is CASSSYGDEQYF.

In regard to this clonotype: This could be a read error, since a much larger clone is one nucleotide away. CDR3 region: CASSVDPAGKEAQYF. CDR3 nucleotides: TGTGCCAGCAGCGTAGATCCAGCGGGTAAAGAGGCCCAGTACTTC. The rearrangement uses TRBV9 and TRBJ2-5; D may be TRBD2 (6 bases). Germline V CDR1 and CDR2: SGDLS, YYNGEE. The CDR3 is 15 residues long. Full variable domain (missing parts from reference TRBV9 and TRBJ2-5): DSGVTQTPKHLITATGQRVTLRCSPRSGDLSVYWYQQSLDQGLQFLIQYYNGEERAKGNILERFSAQQFPDLHSELNLSSLELGDSALYFCASSVDPAGKEAQYFGPGTRLLVL.

The rearrangement uses TRBV20-1 and TRBJ1-2, with 7 bases fitting TRBD1. CDR1 DFQATT and CDR2 SNEGSKA come from the germline V gene (reference sequence). The CDR3 runs to 14 residues. Losses at the gene ends were 4 bases for V and 2 bases for J; bases not matched to a gene: 7. The CDR3 DNA reads as TGCAGTGCTACCCGGGACAGAGGCAACTATGGCTACACCTTC. Translated, it gives CSATRDRGNYGYTF.